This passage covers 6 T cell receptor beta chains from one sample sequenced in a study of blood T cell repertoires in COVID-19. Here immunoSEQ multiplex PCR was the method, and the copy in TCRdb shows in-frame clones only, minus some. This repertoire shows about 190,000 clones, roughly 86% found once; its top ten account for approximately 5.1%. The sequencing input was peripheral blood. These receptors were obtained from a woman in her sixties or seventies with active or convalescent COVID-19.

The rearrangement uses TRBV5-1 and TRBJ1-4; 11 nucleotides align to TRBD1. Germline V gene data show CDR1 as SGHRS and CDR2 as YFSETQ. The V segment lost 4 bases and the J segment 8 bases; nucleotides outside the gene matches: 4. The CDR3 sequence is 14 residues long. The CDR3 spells CASSQGQGGEKLFF. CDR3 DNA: TGCGCCAGCAGCCAGGGACAGGGGGGAGAAAAACTGTTTTTT.

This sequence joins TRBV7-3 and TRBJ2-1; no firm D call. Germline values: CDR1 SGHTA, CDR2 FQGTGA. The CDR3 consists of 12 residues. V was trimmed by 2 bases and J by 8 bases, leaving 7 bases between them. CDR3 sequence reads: CASSLVGHEQFF. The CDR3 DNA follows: TGTGCCAGCAGCTTAGTTGGGCATGAGCAGTTCTTC. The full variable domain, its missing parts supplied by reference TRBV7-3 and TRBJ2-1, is GAGVSQTPSNKVTEKGKYVELRCDPISGHTALYWYRQSLGQGPEFLIYFQGTGAADDSGLPNDRFFAVRPEGSVSTLKIQRTERGDSAVYLCASSLVGHEQFFGPGTRLTVL.

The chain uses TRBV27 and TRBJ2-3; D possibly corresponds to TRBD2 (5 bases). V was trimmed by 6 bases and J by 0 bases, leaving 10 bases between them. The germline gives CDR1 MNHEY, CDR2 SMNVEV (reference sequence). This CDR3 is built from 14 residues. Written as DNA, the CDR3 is TGTGCCAGCAGATATAGCGCAAGCACAGATACGCAGTATTTT. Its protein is CASRYSASTDTQYF.

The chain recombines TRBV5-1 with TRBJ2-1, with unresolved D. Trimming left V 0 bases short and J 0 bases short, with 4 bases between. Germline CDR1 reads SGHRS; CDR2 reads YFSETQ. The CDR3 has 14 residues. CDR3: CASSLADSYNEQFF. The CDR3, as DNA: TGCGCCAGCAGCTTGGCAGACTCCTACAATGAGCAGTTCTTC. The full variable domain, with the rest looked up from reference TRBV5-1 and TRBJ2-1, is KAGVTQTPRYLIKTRGQQVTLSCSPISGHRSVSWYQQTPGQGLQFLFEYFSETQRNKGNFPGRFSGRQFSNSRSEMNVSTLELGDSALYLCASSLADSYNEQFFGPGTRLTVL.

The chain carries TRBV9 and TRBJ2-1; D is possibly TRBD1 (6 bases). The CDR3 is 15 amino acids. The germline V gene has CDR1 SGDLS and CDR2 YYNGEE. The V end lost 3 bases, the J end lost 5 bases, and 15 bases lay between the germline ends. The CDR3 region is CASSAGTNLDNEQFF. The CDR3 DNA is TGTGCCAGCAGCGCCGGGACAAACCTCGACAATGAGCAGTTCTTC.

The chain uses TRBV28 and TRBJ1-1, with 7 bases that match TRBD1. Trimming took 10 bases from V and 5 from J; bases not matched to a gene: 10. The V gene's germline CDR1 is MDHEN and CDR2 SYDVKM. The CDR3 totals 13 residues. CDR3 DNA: TGTGCCACCAGGACAGGATGGGGGACTGAAGCTTTCTTT. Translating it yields CATRTGWGTEAFF.